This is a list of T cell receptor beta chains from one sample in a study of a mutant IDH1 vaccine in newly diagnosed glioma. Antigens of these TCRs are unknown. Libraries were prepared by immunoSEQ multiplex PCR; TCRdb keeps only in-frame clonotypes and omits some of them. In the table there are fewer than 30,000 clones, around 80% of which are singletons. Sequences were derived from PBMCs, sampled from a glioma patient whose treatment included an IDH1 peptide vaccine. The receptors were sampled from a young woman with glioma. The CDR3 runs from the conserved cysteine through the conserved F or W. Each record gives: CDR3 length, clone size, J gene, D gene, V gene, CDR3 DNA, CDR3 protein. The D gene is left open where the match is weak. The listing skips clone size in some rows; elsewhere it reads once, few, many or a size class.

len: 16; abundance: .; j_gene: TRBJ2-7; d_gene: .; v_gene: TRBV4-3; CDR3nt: TGCGCCAGCAGCCTCGGATTCCCCAGTATGGGGGGAGAGCAGTACTTC; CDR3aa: CASSLGFPSMGGEQYF
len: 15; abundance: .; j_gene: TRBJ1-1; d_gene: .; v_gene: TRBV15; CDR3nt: TGTGCCACCAGCGGATTCCAGGGCTTGAACACTGAAGCTTTCTTT; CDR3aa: CATSGFQGLNTEAFF
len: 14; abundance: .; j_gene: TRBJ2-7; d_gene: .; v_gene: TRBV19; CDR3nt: TGTGCCAGTAGCTTCGACTTAACCTCGAACGAGCAGTACTTC; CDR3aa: CASSFDLTSNEQYF
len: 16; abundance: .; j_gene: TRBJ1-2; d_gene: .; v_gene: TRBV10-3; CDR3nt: TGTGCCATCACCGAACCGACAAGGGCAGCTAACTATGGCTACACCTTC; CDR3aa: CAITEPTRAANYGYTF
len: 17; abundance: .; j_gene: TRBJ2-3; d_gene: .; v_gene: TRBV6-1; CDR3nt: TGTGCCAGCAGTGAAGATCGGGTCGGGGGCCCGCTAGGTACGCAGTATTTT; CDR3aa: CASSEDRVGGPLGTQYF
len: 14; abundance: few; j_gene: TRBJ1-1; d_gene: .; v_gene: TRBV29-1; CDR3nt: TGCAGCGTTGTTTTGAGTTGGGTGGACACTGAAGCTTTCTTT; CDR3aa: CSVVLSWVDTEAFF
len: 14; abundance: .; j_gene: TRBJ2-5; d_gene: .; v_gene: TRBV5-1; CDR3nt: TGCGCCAGCAGCTTGGGGATAAGGGGAGGGACCCAGTACTTC; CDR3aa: CASSLGIRGGTQYF
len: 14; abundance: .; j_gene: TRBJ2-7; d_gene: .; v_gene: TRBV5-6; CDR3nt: TGTGCCAGCTACAGGCGGGGAGGCTTGGGAGAGCAGTACTTC; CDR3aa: CASYRRGGLGEQYF
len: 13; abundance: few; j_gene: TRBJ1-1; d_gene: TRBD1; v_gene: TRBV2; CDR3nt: TGTGCCAGCAGCGGGGACAGACACACTGAAGCTTTCTTT; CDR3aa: CASSGDRHTEAFF
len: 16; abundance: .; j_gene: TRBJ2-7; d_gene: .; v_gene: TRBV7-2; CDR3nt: TGTGCCAGCAGCCCCAACAGCCGGGACGGGGACTGGCGGCAGTACTTC; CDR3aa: CASSPNSRDGDWRQYF